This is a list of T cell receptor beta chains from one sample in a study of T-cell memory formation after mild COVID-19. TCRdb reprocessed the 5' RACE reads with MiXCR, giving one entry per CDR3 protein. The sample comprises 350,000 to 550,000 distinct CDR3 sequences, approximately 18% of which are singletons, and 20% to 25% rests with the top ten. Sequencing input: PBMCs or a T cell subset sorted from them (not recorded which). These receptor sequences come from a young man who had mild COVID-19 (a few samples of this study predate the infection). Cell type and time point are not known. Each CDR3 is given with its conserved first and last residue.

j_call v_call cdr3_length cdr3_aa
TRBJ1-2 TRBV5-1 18 CASSLNNYWTGGNYGYTF
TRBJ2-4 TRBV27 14 CASSQRLLAGTQYF
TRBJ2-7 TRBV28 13 CASRVGRAYEQYF
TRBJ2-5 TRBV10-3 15 CAIALLAGDQETQYF
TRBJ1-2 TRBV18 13 CASSRDRGLGYTF
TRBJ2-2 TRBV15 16 CATSRRTGANTGELFF
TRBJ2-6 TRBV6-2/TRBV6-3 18 CASIGQAGTYSGANVLTF
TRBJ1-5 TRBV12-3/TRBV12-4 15 CASSFGDSLNQPQHF
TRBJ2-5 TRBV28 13 CASTPGGQETQYF
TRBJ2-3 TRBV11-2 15 CASSSKQPTTDTQYF
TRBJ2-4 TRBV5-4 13 CASSGQGSNIQYF